A few counts support the clone carrying this T cell receptor beta chain. Its antigen remains unknown. This sample is part of a study of cytomegalovirus exposure and HLA in healthy donors. About the research overall: About 85 million unique TCR sequences came from HLA-typed donors in an early release. The study placed less than 90% of its approximately 380 genotyped donors in the Caucasian-associated ancestry cluster. General study findings and limits: Highest at DRB1 and lowest at HLA-C, TCR association rates differed among HLA loci in a later analysis. Reports indicated that the classifier achieved high specificity and sensitivity in diagnosing cytomegalovirus status.

Primers: 60 Vbeta forward and 13 Jbeta reverse. Using immunoSEQ multiplex PCR, the repertoire was profiled, and TCRdb retains in-frame clones only, with some absent. Here the sample spans thousands of clones, around 56% being singletons. The CDR3 is 15 residues long. CDR1 and CDR2 (germline): ENHRY, SYGVKD. The trim removed 8 bases at V and 2 bases at J, leaving 9 bases unmatched. This chain joins TRBV10-3 and TRBJ2-5, with 9 bases identical to TRBD1. Sequenced material: PBMCs. The clonotype comes from a man aged 25-45 years in good health and CMV-seropositive. CDR3 region: CAIAEGDRAQETQYF. The CDR3 DNA reads TGTGCCATCGCCGAAGGGGACAGGGCTCAAGAGACCCAGTACTTC.